Shown below are 24 T cell receptor beta chains from a single sample sequenced in a study of cytomegalovirus exposure and HLA in healthy donors. Data came from immunoSEQ multiplex PCR; TCRdb stores just in-frame clones and leaves some out. The sample shows 130,000 to 150,000 clones, roughly 91% of them seen only once. The sequencing sample was made of PBMCs. These receptors were taken from a woman younger than 35 in good health and CMV-seropositive.

The chain links TRBV6-6 to TRBJ1-1; D is unresolved. This CDR3 contains 14 residues. Deletions cut 2 bases from V and 3 bases from J, with 10 bases between. Looked up from germline, CDR1 is MNHNY and CDR2 is SVGAGI (reference sequence). The CDR3 is CASSYAGADTEAFF. The CDR3 DNA reads TGTGCCAGCAGTTACGCGGGCGCGGACACTGAAGCTTTCTTT.

The rearrangement joins TRBV6-1 to TRBJ2-2, with 9 positions matching TRBD2. Germline CDR1 is MNHNS and CDR2 is SASEGT. V trimming: 6 bases; J trimming: 4 bases; junction bases outside the gene matches: 6. The CDR3 has 15 amino acids. The CDR3 DNA is TGTGCCAGCAGCTATCTAGCGGGATCCACCGGGGAGCTGTTTTTT. Translation gives CASSYLAGSTGELFF.

The chain combines TRBV7-8 with TRBJ1-1; no clear D gene. This CDR3 comprises 16 residues. Trimming pared 5 bases from V and 6 bases from J, leaving 22 bases between. Per germline, CDR1 SGHVS and CDR2 FQNEAQ. CDR3: CASSERRVSVRAEAFF. The CDR3 region has the DNA TGTGCCAGCAGCGAACGCCGGGTCTCGGTGAGGGCTGAAGCTTTCTTT.

J is TRBJ2-7 and V is TRBV27, with TRBD1 matching 9 bases. The junction had 23 bases not matched to a gene; V was cut back by 7 bases and J by 4 bases. Per the germline V gene, CDR1 is MNHEY and CDR2 is SMNVEV (reference sequence). CDR3 length: 19 amino acids. The DNA for the CDR3 is TGTGCCAGCACCCCGGGGGGACAGGGTCAAGGAGGGTCCCCGTACGAGCAGTACTTC. This translates into CASTPGGQGQGGSPYEQYF.

The genes are TRBV25-1 and TRBJ2-1; a possible D gene is TRBD2 (6 bases). Germline CDR1 MGHDK, CDR2 SYGVNS. The CDR3 covers 14 residues. The V and J ends lost 1 base and 3 bases respectively, with 7 bases between them. The CDR3 DNA reads as TGTGCCAGCAGTGAATCGGACTACTACAATGAGCAGTTCTTC. Its protein is CASSESDYYNEQFF.

The rearrangement links TRBV11-3 to TRBJ2-1; tentative D call: TRBD1 (6 bases). V lost 3 bases and J lost 4, with 16 bases in between. Germline loops: CDR1 SGHNT, CDR2 YENEEA. This CDR3 is built from 16 residues. CDR3 nucleotides: TGTGCCAGCAGCTTTGCGCCCCAGACAGGTTACAATGAGCAGTTCTTC. Protein sequence: CASSFAPQTGYNEQFF.

The J gene is TRBJ1-4, the V gene TRBV5-6; a possible D gene is TRBD1 (6 bases). Germline CDR1 reads SGHDT; CDR2 reads YYEEEE. The V end lost 7 bases, the J end lost 8 bases, and 21 bases lay between the germline ends. The CDR3 is 15 residues long. The CDR3 DNA reads as TGTGCCAGCGCCCAGCCCTGGGGGCTTGAAGAAAAACTGTTTTTT. Protein sequence: CASAQPWGLEEKLFF.

The CDR3 nucleotides are TGTGCCAGCAGCGCGGGGGGCAAGAACACTGAAGCTTTCTTT. Translated: CASSAGGKNTEAFF. The chain recombines TRBV13 with TRBJ1-1, with D perhaps matching TRBD1 (6 bases). Germline V gives CDR1 PRHDT, CDR2 FYEKMQ (reference sequence). This CDR3 region has 14 residues. Trimming left V 5 bases short and J 1 base short, with 11 bases between.

This chain uses TRBV30 with TRBJ2-5; tentatively, D is TRBD2 (6 bases). Germline assignment: CDR1 GTSNPN and CDR2 SVGIG (reference sequence). CDR3 size: 12 residues. V shed 6 bases and J shed 5 bases, with 13 bases lying between them. This CDR3 reads CACLKGRETQYF. As DNA, the CDR3 is TGTGCCTGCTTAAAGGGGAGGGAGACCCAGTACTTC.

This clone was seen only a few times. This chain uses TRBV5-1 with TRBJ2-5; D may be TRBD1 (6 bases). The V end lost 5 bases, the J end lost 3 bases, and 14 bases lay between the germline ends. Per the germline V gene, CDR1 is SGHRS and CDR2 is YFSETQ. The CDR3 runs to 14 residues. CDR3 sequence reads: CASSSGTTKETQYF. The DNA for the CDR3 is TGCGCCAGCAGTTCCGGGACAACTAAAGAGACCCAGTACTTC.

The chain recombines TRBV7-6 with TRBJ1-4; D is perhaps TRBD1 (6 bases). CDR1 is SGHVS and CDR2 is FNYEAQ in the germline V gene. This CDR3 comprises 15 residues. V dropped 1 base and J dropped 4 bases, with 10 bases sitting between them. CDR3 amino acids: CASSLGPGVNEKLFF. The CDR3 DNA sequence: TGTGCCAGCAGCTTAGGGCCAGGGGTTAATGAAAAACTGTTTTTT.

This rearrangement joins TRBV7-9 to TRBJ2-7; 11 nucleotides line up with TRBD2. V was pared by 5 bases and J by 3 bases, with 3 bases of the junction left unmatched. The CDR3 has 14 amino acids. Germline V gives CDR1 SEHNR, CDR2 FQNEAQ (reference sequence). The CDR3 is CASSASGRFYEQYF. The DNA for the CDR3 is TGTGCCAGCAGCGCTAGCGGGAGGTTCTACGAGCAGTACTTC.

V gene TRBV30 combines with J gene TRBJ2-1; 9 bases fit TRBD2. Germline assignment: CDR1 GTSNPN and CDR2 SVGIG (reference sequence). Trimming at V came to 1 base and at J to 2 bases, leaving 9 bases not matched to a gene. This CDR3 region has 17 residues. The CDR3 bases are TGTGCCTGGAGTGCGCAGCGGGAGGCCCCCACCTACAATGAGCAGTTCTTC. It codes for CAWSAQREAPTYNEQFF.

This clone was seen only a few times. As DNA, the CDR3 is TGTGCCAGCAGCGGGACAGGGTGGGGTCAGCCCCAGCATTTT. Encoded protein: CASSGTGWGQPQHF. The rearrangement uses TRBV9 and TRBJ1-5, with TRBD1 matching 8 bases. The CDR3 totals 14 residues. Trimming took 3 bases from V and 6 from J; bases not matched to a gene: 5. The germline V gene has CDR1 SGDLS and CDR2 YYNGEE. Full variable domain (outside the CDR3, taken from reference TRBV9 and TRBJ1-5): DSGVTQTPKHLITATGQRVTLRCSPRSGDLSVYWYQQSLDQGLQFLIQYYNGEERAKGNILERFSAQQFPDLHSELNLSSLELGDSALYFCASSGTGWGQPQHFGDGTRLSIL.

The V call is TRBV5-1, the J call TRBJ2-2; D uncertain. Trimming removed 4 bases from V and 2 bases from J, with 12 bases in between. CDR3 length equals 15 residues. Germline V gene lookup returns CDR1 SGHRS and CDR2 YFSETQ. As DNA, the CDR3 is TGCGCCAGCAGCGCCAACATCCCCAACACCGGGGAGCTGTTTTTT. Translation: CASSANIPNTGELFF.

V gene TRBV15 combines with J gene TRBJ2-5; 7 nucleotides line up with TRBD1. V gave up 8 bases and J gave up 4 bases; unmatched junction bases: 10. CDR1 and CDR2 (germline): LNHNV, YYDKDF (reference sequence). The CDR3 has 14 amino acids. CDR3 residues: CATSSRRGRETQYF. The DNA of the CDR3 is TGTGCCACCTCTTCTCGCAGGGGGAGAGAGACCCAGTACTTC.

This clone was recorded once. The rearrangement uses TRBV4-3 and TRBJ1-4; TRBD1 agrees at 7 bases. The CDR3 covers 15 residues. Trimming took 0 bases from V and 7 from J; bases not matched to a gene: 5. The germline V gene encodes CDR1 LGHNA and CDR2 YSLEER. The CDR3 loop reads CASSQEYRGGEKLFF. The CDR3 coding sequence is TGCGCCAGCAGCCAAGAATACAGGGGAGGTGAAAAACTGTTTTTT.

The chain uses TRBV19 and TRBJ1-2, with TRBD1 matching 8 bases. Germline V gene sequence: CDR1 LNHDA, CDR2 SQIVND (reference sequence). J gave up 0 bases and V 0 bases, and 6 bases lay outside the gene matches. The CDR3 has 17 amino acids. DNA for the CDR3: TGTGCCAGTAGTATAGATCTCTCACAGGGGGCTAACTATGGCTACACCTTC. Its protein product is CASSIDLSQGANYGYTF.

This sequence joins TRBV4-1 and TRBJ1-1, with a weak D call TRBD1 (5 bases). The CDR3 covers 14 residues. The ends were cut back, 6 bases at V and 0 bases at J, with 11 bases in the middle. In germline, CDR1 is MGHRA, CDR2 YSYEKL. The CDR3 sequence: CASSRQTMNTEAFF. CDR3 nucleotide sequence: TGCGCCAGCAGTCGACAGACCATGAACACTGAAGCTTTCTTT.

J is TRBJ2-3 and V is TRBV9; D uncertain. V gave up 0 bases and J gave up 0 bases, with 8 bases separating them. Germline loops: CDR1 SGDLS, CDR2 YYNGEE. The CDR3 is 15 residues long. The CDR3: CASSVAVASTDTQYF. CDR3 DNA: TGTGCCAGCAGCGTAGCTGTGGCTAGCACAGATACGCAGTATTTT. The full variable domain, rest sourced from reference TRBV9 and TRBJ2-3, is DSGVTQTPKHLITATGQRVTLRCSPRSGDLSVYWYQQSLDQGLQFLIQYYNGEERAKGNILERFSAQQFPDLHSELNLSSLELGDSALYFCASSVAVASTDTQYFGPGTRLTVL.

V and J are TRBV7-9 and TRBJ2-5; tentative D call: TRBD2 (5 bases). This CDR3 region has 13 residues. CDR1 and CDR2 from the germline V gene are SEHNR and FQNEAQ (reference sequence). Trimming cost V 5 bases and J 3 bases, with 10 bases left between them. CDR3 in amino acids: CASSPDSEETQYF. The CDR3, as DNA: TGTGCCAGCAGCCCGGACTCGGAAGAGACCCAGTACTTC. Combining the CDR3 with reference TRBV7-9 and TRBJ2-5 gives the whole variable domain DTGVSQNPRHKITKRGQNVTFRCDPISEHNRLYWYRQTLGQGPEFLTYFQNEAQLEKSRLLSDRFSAERPKGSFSTLEIQRTEQGDSAMYLCASSPDSEETQYFGPGTRLLVL.

This clone was found once. This chain connects TRBV2 to TRBJ2-7, with 10 bases matching TRBD2. The CDR3 runs 16 residues. Germline CDR1 and CDR2: SNHLY and FYNNEI. V lost 3 bases and J lost 2; bases outside the gene matches: 7. CDR3 residues: CASSDLVSGGTYEQYF. CDR3 in DNA: TGTGCCAGCAGTGATTTGGTTAGCGGGGGGACCTACGAGCAGTACTTC.

CDR3 sequence: CASSAGTSEPYEQYF. The CDR3 DNA reads as TGTGCCAGTAGTGCCGGGACATCCGAACCCTACGAGCAGTACTTC. This chain links TRBV19 with TRBJ2-7, with D possibly matching TRBD1 (6 bases). This CDR3 spans 15 amino acids. V lost 5 bases, J lost 2 bases, and 16 bases lay in between. Germline assignment: CDR1 LNHDA and CDR2 SQIVND (reference sequence).

This chain's CDR3 is CASSLTGISYEQYF. In DNA form, the CDR3 reads TGTGCCAGCAGCCTGACAGGGATCTCCTACGAGCAGTACTTC. V usage is TRBV7-6 and J usage is TRBJ2-7, with TRBD1 matching over 7 bases. CDR1 is SGHVS and CDR2 is FNYEAQ in the germline V gene. This CDR3 spans 14 amino acids. Germline trimming cut 5 bases from V and 0 bases from J; bases unmatched to any gene: 4. Drawing the rest from reference TRBV7-6 and TRBJ2-7, the complete variable domain is GAGVSQSPRYKVTKRGQDVALRCDPISGHVSLYWYRQALGQGPEFLTYFNYEAQQDKSGLPNDRFSAERPEGSISTLTIQRTEQRDSAMYRCASSLTGISYEQYFGPGTRLTVT.